These 12 T cell receptor beta chains came from one sample sequenced in a study of blood T cell repertoires in COVID-19. The table came from immunoSEQ multiplex PCR; TCRdb's copy has only in-frame clones and leaves some out. The table shows more than 120,000 clones, with around 84% occurring only once. The specimen was peripheral blood. The receptors come from a human donor in a cohort sampled during active COVID-19.

The chain joins TRBV5-1 to TRBJ2-4; the D is unclear. The V end was cut by 7 bases, the J end by 6 bases, with 14 bases between. Germline V gene sequence: CDR1 SGHRS, CDR2 YFSETQ. The CDR3 loop spans 13 amino acids. In nucleotides, the CDR3 is TGCGCCAGCCAGCCGGATAGCCTAAACATTCAGTACTTC. It yields the protein CASQPDSLNIQYF. The full variable domain, completed using reference TRBV5-1 and TRBJ2-4, is KAGVTQTPRYLIKTRGQQVTLSCSPISGHRSVSWYQQTPGQGLQFLFEYFSETQRNKGNFPGRFSGRQFSNSRSEMNVSTLELGDSALYLCASQPDSLNIQYFGAGTRLSVL.

The chain combines TRBV7-9 with TRBJ2-5, with D possibly matching TRBD2 (5 bases). Germline V CDR1 and CDR2: SEHNR, FQNEAQ (reference sequence). V shed 5 bases and J shed 2 bases, with 6 bases lying between them. The CDR3 totals 12 residues. CDR3 amino acids: CASSPGQETQYF. The CDR3 coding sequence is TGTGCCAGCAGCCCGGGACAAGAGACCCAGTACTTC.

This clone was seen just once. The V gene is TRBV9, the J gene TRBJ2-3; D unclear. The V gene lost 5 bases and the J gene lost 3 bases, with 13 bases spanning the gap. In germline, CDR1 is SGDLS, CDR2 YYNGEE. There are 14 residues in the CDR3. In nucleotides, the CDR3 is TGTGCCAGCAGTCTCCTCCTTTCTACAGATACGCAGTATTTT. Protein product: CASSLLLSTDTQYF. Using reference TRBV9 and TRBJ2-3 for the parts outside the CDR3, the full variable domain is DSGVTQTPKHLITATGQRVTLRCSPRSGDLSVYWYQQSLDQGLQFLIQYYNGEERAKGNILERFSAQQFPDLHSELNLSSLELGDSALYFCASSLLLSTDTQYFGPGTRLTVL.

The CDR3 reads CASSLAYRDTQYF. CDR3 nucleotides: TGCGCCAGCAGCTTGGCCTACAGAGATACGCAGTATTTT. The chain has TRBV5-1 and TRBJ2-3; D uncertain. The germline V gene has CDR1 SGHRS and CDR2 YFSETQ. This CDR3 is 13 amino acids long. Trimming pared 0 bases from V and 5 bases from J, leaving 7 bases between.

This rearrangement joins TRBV5-1 to TRBJ1-3; D is uncertain. Germline lookup yields CDR1 SGHRS and CDR2 YFSETQ. The CDR3 sequence is 13 residues long. V dropped 7 bases and J dropped 4 bases, with 12 bases sitting between them. This CDR3 reads CASGRGSGNTIYF. The CDR3, as DNA: TGCGCCAGCGGGAGAGGGAGCGGAAACACCATATATTTT.

This clone was detected only a few times. This chain connects TRBV19 to TRBJ2-7, with D unclear. The CDR3 sequence is 13 residues long. Germline CDR1 reads LNHDA; CDR2 reads SQIVND (reference sequence). Trimming pared 4 bases from V and 2 bases from J, leaving 9 bases between. In nucleotides, the CDR3 is TGTGCCAGTAGTACTACAGAAACCTACGAGCAGTACTTC. Encoded protein: CASSTTETYEQYF.

The rearrangement links TRBV7-3 to TRBJ2-3; 9 nucleotides match TRBD2. Germline trimming cut 2 bases from V and 3 bases from J; bases unmatched to any gene: 3. The CDR3 has 15 residues. CDR1 SGHTA and CDR2 FQGTGA come from the germline V gene. The CDR3 region is CASSLFAGGTDTQYF. The CDR3 region has the DNA TGTGCCAGCAGCTTATTCGCGGGAGGGACAGATACGCAGTATTTT.

The rearrangement uses TRBV9 and TRBJ1-5; D call uncertain. Trimming pared 0 bases from V and 5 bases from J, leaving 6 bases between. This CDR3 spans 13 amino acids. Germline CDR1 and CDR2: SGDLS and YYNGEE. The CDR3 DNA follows: TGTGCCAGCAGCGTAGGAGTCGATCAGCCCCAGCATTTT. Protein product: CASSVGVDQPQHF.

This clone appeared once. This chain connects TRBV3-1 (or the pseudogene TRBV3-2) to TRBJ2-4, with a weak D call TRBD1 (6 bases). Germline CDR1 LGHDT, CDR2 YNNKEL (reference sequence). Trimming removed 3 bases from V and 6 bases from J, with 15 bases in between. The CDR3 loop spans 15 amino acids. The CDR3 region has the DNA TGTGCCAGCAGCCACCTCGGTGAAGGGGGAAACATTCAGTACTTC. This sequence encodes CASSHLGEGGNIQYF.

The chain combines TRBV6-6 with TRBJ1-2; TRBD1 agrees at 8 bases. CDR1 MNHNY and CDR2 SVGAGI come from the germline V gene (reference sequence). Trimming removed 5 bases from V and 3 bases from J; junction bases left unmatched: 5. The CDR3 spans 14 residues. CDR3 DNA sequence: TGTGCCAGCAGTAAATCAGGGGGCGACTATGGCTACACCTTC. Translating it yields CASSKSGGDYGYTF.

V gene TRBV7-2 combines with J gene TRBJ2-3; D might be TRBD2 (5 bases). The CDR3 sequence is 11 residues long. Germline values: CDR1 SGHTA, CDR2 FQGNSA. Trimming removed 1 base from V and 14 bases from J, with 10 bases in between. The CDR3, as DNA: TGTGCCAGCAGCTTAGGCCTAGCAATGTATTTT. It yields the protein CASSLGLAMYF. Based on the CDR3 plus reference TRBV7-2 and TRBJ2-3, the full variable domain is GAGVSQSPSNKVTEKGKDVELRCDPISGHTALYWYRQSLGQGLEFLIYFQGNSAPDKSGLPSDRFSAERTGGSVSTLTIQRTQQEDSAVYLCASSLGLAMYFGPGTRLTVL.

V and J are TRBV7-9 and TRBJ2-2, with no clear D. The CDR3 contains 14 residues. V lost 5 bases, J lost 2 bases, and 9 bases lay in between. CDR1 and CDR2 from the germline V gene are SEHNR and FQNEAQ (reference sequence). The CDR3 coding sequence is TGTGCCAGCAGCGCTCAGGTTAACACCGGGGAGCTGTTTTTT. It yields the protein CASSAQVNTGELFF.